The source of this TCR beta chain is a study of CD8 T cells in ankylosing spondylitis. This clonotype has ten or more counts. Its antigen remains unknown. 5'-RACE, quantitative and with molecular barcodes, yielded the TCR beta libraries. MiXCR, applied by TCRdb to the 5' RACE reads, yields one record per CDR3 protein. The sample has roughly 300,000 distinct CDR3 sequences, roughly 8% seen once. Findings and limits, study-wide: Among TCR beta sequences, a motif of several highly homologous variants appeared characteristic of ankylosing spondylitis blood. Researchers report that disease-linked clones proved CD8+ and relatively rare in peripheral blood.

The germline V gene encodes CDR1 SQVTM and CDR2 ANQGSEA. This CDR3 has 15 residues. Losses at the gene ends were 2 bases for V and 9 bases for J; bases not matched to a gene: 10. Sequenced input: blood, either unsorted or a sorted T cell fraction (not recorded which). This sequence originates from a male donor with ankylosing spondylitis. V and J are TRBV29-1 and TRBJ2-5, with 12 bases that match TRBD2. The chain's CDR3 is CSVELLAGGTSPQYF. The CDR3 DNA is TGCAGCGTTGAACTACTAGCGGGGGGCACAAGCCCCCAGTACTTC.